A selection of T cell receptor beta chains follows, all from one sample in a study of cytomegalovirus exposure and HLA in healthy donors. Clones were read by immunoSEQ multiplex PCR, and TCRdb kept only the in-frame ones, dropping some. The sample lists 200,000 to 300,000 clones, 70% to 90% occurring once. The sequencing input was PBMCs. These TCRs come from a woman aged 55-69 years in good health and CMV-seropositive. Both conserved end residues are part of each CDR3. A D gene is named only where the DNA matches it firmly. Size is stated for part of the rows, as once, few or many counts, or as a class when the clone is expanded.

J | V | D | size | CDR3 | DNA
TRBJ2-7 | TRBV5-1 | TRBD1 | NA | CASSLGTGGYEQYF | TGCGCCAGCAGCTTGGGGACAGGGGGGTACGAGCAGTACTTC
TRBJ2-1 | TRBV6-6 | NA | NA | CASSYPGQHNEQFF | TGTGCCAGCAGTTACCCAGGACAGCACAATGAGCAGTTCTTC
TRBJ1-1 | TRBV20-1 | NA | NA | CSARGRTEAFF | TGCAGTGCTAGAGGCAGGACTGAAGCTTTCTTT
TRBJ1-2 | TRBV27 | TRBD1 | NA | CASSPEPTGYRHYGYTF | TGTGCCAGCAGTCCGGAACCGACAGGGTATAGGCACTATGGCTACACCTTC
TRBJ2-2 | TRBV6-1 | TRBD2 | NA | CASTPGLAGPGELFF | TGTGCCAGCACCCCGGGACTAGCGGGACCCGGGGAGCTGTTTTTT
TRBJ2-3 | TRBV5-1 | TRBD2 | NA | CASSSLTSGSLDTQYF | TGCGCCAGCAGCTCCCTGACTAGCGGGAGTCTTGATACGCAGTATTTT
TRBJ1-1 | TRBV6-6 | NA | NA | CASSSPTSPEAFF | TGTGCCAGCAGTTCCCCAACTTCTCCCGAAGCTTTCTTT
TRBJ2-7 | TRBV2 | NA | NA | CASSEFLPGSRGSYEQYF | TGTGCCAGCAGTGAATTCCTCCCGGGATCGCGGGGCTCCTACGAGCAGTACTTC
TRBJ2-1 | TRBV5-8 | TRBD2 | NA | CASSLAGTSRFNEQFF | TGTGCCAGCAGCTTGGCCGGGACTAGCAGATTTAATGAGCAGTTCTTC
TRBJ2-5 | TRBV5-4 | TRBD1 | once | CASSLLGQGGETQYF | TGTGCCAGCAGCTTGCTTGGACAGGGAGGCGAGACCCAGTACTTC
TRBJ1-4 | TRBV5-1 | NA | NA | CASSSQADNEKLFF | TGCGCCAGCAGCTCCCAGGCTGATAATGAAAAACTGTTTTTT
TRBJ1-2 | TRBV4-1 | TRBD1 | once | CASSQDPGTGNYGYTF | TGCGCCAGCAGCCAAGATCCCGGGACAGGGAACTATGGCTACACCTTC
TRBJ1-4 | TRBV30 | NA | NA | CAWSGQREKLFF | TGTGCCTGGAGCGGACAGAGGGAAAAACTGTTTTTT
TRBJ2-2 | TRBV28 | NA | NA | CASNKEQGWPGELFF | TGTGCCAGCAATAAAGAACAGGGATGGCCCGGGGAGCTGTTTTTT
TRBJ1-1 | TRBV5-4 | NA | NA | CASSFGYTEAFF | TGTGCCAGCAGCTTCGGGTACACTGAAGCTTTCTTT
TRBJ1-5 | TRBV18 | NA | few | CASSPLVLANSNQPQHF | TGTGCCAGCTCGCCGCTAGTCTTGGCGAATAGCAATCAGCCCCAGCATTTT
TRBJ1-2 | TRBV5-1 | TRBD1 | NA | CASSQTGGDYGYTF | TGCGCCAGCAGCCAGACAGGGGGAGACTATGGCTACACCTTC
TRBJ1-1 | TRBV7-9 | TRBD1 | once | CASSLARVRGSWNTEAFF | TGTGCCAGCAGCTTAGCGCGCGTCAGGGGGTCTTGGAACACTGAAGCTTTCTTT
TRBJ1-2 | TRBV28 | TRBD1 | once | CASSIGTVGGYTF | TGTGCCAGCAGTATCGGGACAGTTGGTGGCTACACCTTC
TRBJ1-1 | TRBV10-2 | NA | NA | CASKLQAMNTEAFF | TGCGCCAGCAAACTACAGGCCATGAACACTGAAGCTTTCTTT
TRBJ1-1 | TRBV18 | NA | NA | CASSPLKEGEAFF | TGTGCCAGCTCACCACTTAAGGAGGGTGAAGCTTTCTTT
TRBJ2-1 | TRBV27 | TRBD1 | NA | CASKPIPGQGSDEQFF | TGTGCCAGCAAACCGATCCCGGGACAGGGGAGCGATGAGCAGTTCTTC
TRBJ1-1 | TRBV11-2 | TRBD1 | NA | CASGQGPNTEAFF | TGTGCCAGCGGACAGGGGCCGAACACTGAAGCTTTCTTT
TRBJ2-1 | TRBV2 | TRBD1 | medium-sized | CASKSGTGAINEQFF | TGTGCCAGCAAGTCCGGGACAGGGGCTATCAATGAGCAGTTCTTC
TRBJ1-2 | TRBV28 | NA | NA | CASSPGLNYGYTF | TGTGCCAGCAGTCCGGGACTTAACTATGGCTACACCTTC
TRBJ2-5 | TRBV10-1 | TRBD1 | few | CASSAGTGVGETQYF | TGCGCCAGCAGTGCGGGGACAGGGGTTGGCGAGACCCAGTACTTC
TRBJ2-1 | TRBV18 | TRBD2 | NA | CASSPLAGAFRNEQFF | TGTGCCAGCTCTCCCTTAGCGGGAGCGTTTAGGAATGAGCAGTTCTTC
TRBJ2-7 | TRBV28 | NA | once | CASSPFTGGGPGKQYF | TGTGCCAGCAGTCCCTTCACAGGGGGAGGGCCGGGCAAGCAGTACTTC
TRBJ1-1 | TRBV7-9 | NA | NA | CASSPGTEAFF | TGTGCCAGCAGCCCCGGGACTGAAGCTTTCTTT
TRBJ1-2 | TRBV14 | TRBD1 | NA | CASSRDRNYGYTF | TGTGCCAGCAGCCGGGACAGAAACTATGGCTACACCTTC
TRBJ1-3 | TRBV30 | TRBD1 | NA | CAWSEGTGGRDTIYF | TGTGCCTGGAGTGAGGGGACAGGGGGCAGGGACACCATATATTTT
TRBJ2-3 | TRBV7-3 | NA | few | CASSQSGHTDTQYF | TGTGCCAGCAGCCAGAGCGGCCACACAGATACGCAGTATTTT
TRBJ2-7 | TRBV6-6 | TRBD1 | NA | CASSLDRGPYEQYF | TGTGCCAGCAGTTTGGACAGGGGGCCCTACGAGCAGTACTTC
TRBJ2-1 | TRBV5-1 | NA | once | CASSFESVRRNEQFF | TGCGCCAGCAGCTTTGAATCGGTCCGTCGGAATGAGCAGTTCTTC
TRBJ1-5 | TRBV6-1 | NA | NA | CASSEAVGQPQHF | TGTGCCAGCAGTGAAGCAGTTGGCCAGCCCCAGCATTTT
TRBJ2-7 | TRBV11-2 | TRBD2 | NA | CASSLWTQTSGSFYEQYF | TGTGCCAGCAGCTTATGGACCCAAACTAGCGGGAGCTTCTACGAGCAGTACTTC
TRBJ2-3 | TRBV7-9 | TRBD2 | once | CASSLSGGADTQYF | TGTGCCAGCAGCTTATCGGGGGGAGCAGATACGCAGTATTTT
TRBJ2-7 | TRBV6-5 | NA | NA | CASRSYREQYF | TGTGCCAGCAGATCCTACCGGGAGCAGTACTTC
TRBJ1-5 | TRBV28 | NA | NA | CASVATVNQPQHF | TGTGCCAGCGTGGCGACAGTAAATCAGCCCCAGCATTTT
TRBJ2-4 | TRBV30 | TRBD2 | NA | CAWSAPRGLAAKNIQYF | TGTGCCTGGAGTGCCCCCCGGGGACTAGCGGCCAAAAACATTCAGTACTTC
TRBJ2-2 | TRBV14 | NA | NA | CASSRLTSPTNTGELFF | TGTGCCAGCAGCCGCTTAACTTCGCCTACGAACACCGGGGAGCTGTTTTTT
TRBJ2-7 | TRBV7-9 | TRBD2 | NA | CASSLGGRSYEQYF | TGTGCCAGCAGCTTAGGCGGGAGGTCCTACGAGCAGTACTTC
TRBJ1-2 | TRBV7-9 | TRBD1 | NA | CASSPRTGSSGYTF | TGTGCCAGCAGCCCCCGGACAGGGAGCAGCGGCTACACCTTC
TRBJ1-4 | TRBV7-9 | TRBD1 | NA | CASSSIRTGAFNEKLFF | TGTGCCAGCAGCTCAATTCGGACAGGCGCCTTTAATGAAAAACTGTTTTTT
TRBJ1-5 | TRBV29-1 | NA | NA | CSVLSGGQPQHF | TGCAGCGTCTTGTCGGGGGGTCAGCCCCAGCATTTT
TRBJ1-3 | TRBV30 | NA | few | CAWSRLLSGNTIYF | TGTGCCTGGAGCAGGCTCCTCTCTGGAAACACCATATATTTT
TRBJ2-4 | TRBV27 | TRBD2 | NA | CASSRGGVRAKNIQYF | TGTGCCAGCAGTCGGGGGGGGGTGCGAGCCAAAAACATTCAGTACTTC
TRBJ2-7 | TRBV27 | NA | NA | CASSPPGVGEQYF | TGTGCCAGCAGTCCCCCAGGGGTCGGCGAGCAGTACTTC
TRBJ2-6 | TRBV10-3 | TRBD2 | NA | CAISEFSRAGAKANVLTF | TGTGCCATCAGTGAGTTCTCTCGAGCGGGAGCGAAGGCCAACGTCCTGACTTTC
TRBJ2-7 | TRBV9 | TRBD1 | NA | CASSVEGQANYEQYF | TGTGCCAGCAGCGTAGAGGGACAGGCCAACTACGAGCAGTACTTC
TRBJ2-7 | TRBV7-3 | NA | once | CASSMDNTYEQYF | TGTGCCAGCAGCATGGACAATACCTACGAGCAGTACTTC
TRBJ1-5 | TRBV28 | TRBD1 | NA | CASSFQTGQHSNQPQHF | TGTGCCAGCAGTTTCCAGACAGGGCAACATAGCAATCAGCCCCAGCATTTT
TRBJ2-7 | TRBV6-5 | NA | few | CASSGWDSAYEQYF | TGTGCCAGCAGTGGGTGGGACTCCGCCTACGAGCAGTACTTC
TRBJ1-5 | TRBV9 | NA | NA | CASSVVFGRAQHF | TGTGCCAGCAGCGTAGTTTTTGGGAGGGCCCAGCATTTT
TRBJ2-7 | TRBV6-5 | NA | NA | CASSYGQGTEQYF | TGTGCCAGCAGTTACGGGCAGGGTACCGAGCAGTACTTC
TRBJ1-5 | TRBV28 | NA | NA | CASSLRSNQPQHF | TGTGCCAGCAGTTTGCGGAGCAATCAGCCCCAGCATTTT
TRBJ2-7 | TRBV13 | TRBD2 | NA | CASSFTETSAYEQYF | TGTGCCAGCAGCTTTACCGAGACTAGCGCTTACGAGCAGTACTTC
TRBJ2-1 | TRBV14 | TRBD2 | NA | CASSQDITSGRRNEQFF | TGTGCCAGCAGCCAAGATATTACTAGCGGGAGGCGCAATGAGCAGTTCTTC
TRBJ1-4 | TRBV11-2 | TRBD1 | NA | CASSMDRPEKLFF | TGTGCCAGCAGCATGGACAGGCCTGAAAAACTGTTTTTT
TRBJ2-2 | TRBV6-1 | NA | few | CASKIHNTGELFF | TGTGCCAGCAAAATACACAACACCGGGGAGCTGTTTTTT